Ten or more counts support the clone carrying this T cell receptor (beta chain). What it binds is not known. V was pared by 0 bases and J by 0 bases, with 9 bases between. CDR3 length: 15 amino acids. CDR1 and CDR2 from the germline V gene are MGHRA and YSYEKL. The hyperthyroidism was newly diagnosed and had lasted under 2 months; the patients were aged 18 to 65. Diagnoses used clinical symptoms, serum thyroxine and TRAb, thyroid ultrasound and orbital computed tomography. The data stem from a study of T cells in Graves' hyperthyroidism and ophthalmopathy. Broader study findings: In blood, most of the thyroid clonotypes expanded above 0.001 were also present.

Amplification of TCR beta CDR3 regions was performed using RNA transcripts as template. HTBI primers were the set used in a first-round RT-PCR of the TCR CDR3. TCRdb recomputed calls from the multiplex PCR reads with MiXCR, one row per CDR3 protein. The sample lists 700,000 or so distinct CDR3 sequences, 15% to 20% occurring once. The sequence came from a man aged 18 to 35 with Graves' hyperthyroidism. The material sequenced was blood. V usage is TRBV4-1 and J usage is TRBJ2-7; D gene uncertain. The chain's CDR3 is CASSQEWLYSYEQYF. DNA of the CDR3: TGCGCCAGCAGCCAAGAGTGGCTCTACTCCTACGAGCAGTACTTC.